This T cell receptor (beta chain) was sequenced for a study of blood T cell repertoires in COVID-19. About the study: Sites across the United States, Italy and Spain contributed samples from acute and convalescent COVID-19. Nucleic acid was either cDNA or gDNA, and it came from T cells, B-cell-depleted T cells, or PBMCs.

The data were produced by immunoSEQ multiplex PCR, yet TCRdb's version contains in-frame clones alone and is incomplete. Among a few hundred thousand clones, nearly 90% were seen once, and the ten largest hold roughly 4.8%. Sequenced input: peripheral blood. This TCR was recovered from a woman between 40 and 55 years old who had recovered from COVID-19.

The CDR3 is CASSLVGDYEQYV. The DNA for the CDR3 is TGCGCCAGCAGCTTGGTCGGGGATTACGAGCAGTACGTC. The rearrangement uses TRBV5-1 and TRBJ2-7, with TRBD2 as a possible D gene (5 bases). CDR3 length: 13 residues. V was pared by 0 bases and J by 4 bases, with 8 bases between. The V gene's germline CDR1 is SGHRS and CDR2 YFSETQ.